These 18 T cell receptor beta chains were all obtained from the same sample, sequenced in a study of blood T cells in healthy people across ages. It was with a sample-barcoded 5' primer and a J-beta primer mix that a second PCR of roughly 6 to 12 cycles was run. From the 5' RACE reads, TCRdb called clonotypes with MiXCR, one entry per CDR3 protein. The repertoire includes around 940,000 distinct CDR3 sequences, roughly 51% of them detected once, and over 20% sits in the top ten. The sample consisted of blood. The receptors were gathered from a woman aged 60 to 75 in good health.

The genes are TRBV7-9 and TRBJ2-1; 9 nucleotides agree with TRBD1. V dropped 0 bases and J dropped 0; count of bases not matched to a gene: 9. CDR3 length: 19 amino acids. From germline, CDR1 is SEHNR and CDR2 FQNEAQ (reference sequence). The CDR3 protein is CASSLALLGTGSSYNEQFF. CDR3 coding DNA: TGTGCCAGCAGCTTAGCCCTCTTGGGGACAGGGAGCTCCTACAATGAGCAGTTCTTC. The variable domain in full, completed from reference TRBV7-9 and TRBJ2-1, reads DTGVSQNPRHKITKRGQNVTFRCDPISEHNRLYWYRQTLGQGPEFLTYFQNEAQLEKSRLLSDRFSAERPKGSFSTLEIQRTEQGDSAMYLCASSLALLGTGSSYNEQFFGPGTRLTVL.

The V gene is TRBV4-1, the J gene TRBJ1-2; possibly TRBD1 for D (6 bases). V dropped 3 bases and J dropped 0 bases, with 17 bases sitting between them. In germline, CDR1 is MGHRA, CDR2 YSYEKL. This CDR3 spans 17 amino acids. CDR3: CASSQPVKQGTNYGYTF. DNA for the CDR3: TGCGCCAGCAGCCAGCCCGTAAAACAGGGAACTAACTATGGCTACACCTTC.

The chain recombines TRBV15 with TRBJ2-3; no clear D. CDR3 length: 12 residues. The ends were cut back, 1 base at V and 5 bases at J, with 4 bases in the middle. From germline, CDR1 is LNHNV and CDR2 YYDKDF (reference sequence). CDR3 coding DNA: TGTGCCACCAGCAGAGGTGGAGATACGCAGTATTTT. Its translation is CATSRGGDTQYF.

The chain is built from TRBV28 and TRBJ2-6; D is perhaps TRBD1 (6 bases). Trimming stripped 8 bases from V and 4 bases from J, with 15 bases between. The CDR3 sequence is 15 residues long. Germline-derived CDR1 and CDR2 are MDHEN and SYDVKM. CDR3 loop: CASGPGVVGANVLTF. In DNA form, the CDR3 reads TGTGCCAGCGGACCAGGGGTGGTGGGGGCCAACGTCCTGACTTTC. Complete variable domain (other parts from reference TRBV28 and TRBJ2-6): DVKVTQSSRYLVKRTGEKVFLECVQDMDHENMFWYRQDPGLGLRLIYFSYDVKMKEKGDIPEGYSVSREKKERFSLILESASTNQTSMYLCASGPGVVGANVLTFGAGSRLTVL.

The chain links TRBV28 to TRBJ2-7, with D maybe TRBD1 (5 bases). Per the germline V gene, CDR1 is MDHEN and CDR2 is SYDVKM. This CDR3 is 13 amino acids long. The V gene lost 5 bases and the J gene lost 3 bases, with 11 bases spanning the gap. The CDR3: CASSVDIIYEQYF. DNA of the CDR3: TGTGCCAGCAGTGTGGACATTATCTACGAGCAGTACTTC.

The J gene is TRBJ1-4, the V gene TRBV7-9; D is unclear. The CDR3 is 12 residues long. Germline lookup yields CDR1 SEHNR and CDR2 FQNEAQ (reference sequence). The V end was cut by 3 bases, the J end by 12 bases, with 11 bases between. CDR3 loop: CASSFLNIELFF. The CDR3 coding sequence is TGTGCCAGCAGCTTCTTAAACATCGAACTGTTTTTT. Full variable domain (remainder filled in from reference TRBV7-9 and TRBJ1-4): DTGVSQNPRHKITKRGQNVTFRCDPISEHNRLYWYRQTLGQGPEFLTYFQNEAQLEKSRLLSDRFSAERPKGSFSTLEIQRTEQGDSAMYLCASSFLNIELFFGSGTQLSVL.

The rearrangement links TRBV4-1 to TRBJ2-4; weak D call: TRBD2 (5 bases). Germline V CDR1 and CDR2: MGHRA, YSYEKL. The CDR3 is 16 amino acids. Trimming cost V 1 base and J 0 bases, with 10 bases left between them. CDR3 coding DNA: TGCGCCAGCAGCCAAGTAGGCCGGGGAGCCAAAAACATTCAGTACTTC. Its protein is CASSQVGRGAKNIQYF.

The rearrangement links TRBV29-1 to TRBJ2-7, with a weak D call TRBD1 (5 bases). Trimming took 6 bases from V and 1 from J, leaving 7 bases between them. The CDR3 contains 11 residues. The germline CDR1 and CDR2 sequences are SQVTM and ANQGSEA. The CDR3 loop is CSVAGSYEQYF. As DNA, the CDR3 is TGCAGCGTGGCAGGGTCCTACGAGCAGTACTTC.

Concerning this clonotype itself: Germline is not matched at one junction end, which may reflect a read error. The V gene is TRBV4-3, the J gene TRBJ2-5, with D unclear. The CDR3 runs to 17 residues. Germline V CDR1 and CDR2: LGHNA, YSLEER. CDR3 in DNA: TGCGCCAGCAGTCAAGAGCACTTTCGGGTGTCCTACAATGAGCAGTACTTC. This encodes CASSQEHFRVSYNEQYF.

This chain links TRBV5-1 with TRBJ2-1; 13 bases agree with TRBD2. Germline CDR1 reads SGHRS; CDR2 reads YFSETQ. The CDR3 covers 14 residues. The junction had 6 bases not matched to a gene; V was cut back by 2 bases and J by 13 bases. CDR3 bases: TGCGCCAGCAGCTTAGGACTAGCGGGAGAAGATCAGTTCTTC. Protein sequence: CASSLGLAGEDQFF.

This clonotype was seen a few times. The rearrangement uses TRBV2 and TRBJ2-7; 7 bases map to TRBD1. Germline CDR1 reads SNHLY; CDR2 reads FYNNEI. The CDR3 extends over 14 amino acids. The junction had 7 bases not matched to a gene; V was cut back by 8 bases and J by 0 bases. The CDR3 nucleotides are TGTGCCAGCGAAGGACAGGCACACTCCTACGAGCAGTACTTC. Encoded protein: CASEGQAHSYEQYF.

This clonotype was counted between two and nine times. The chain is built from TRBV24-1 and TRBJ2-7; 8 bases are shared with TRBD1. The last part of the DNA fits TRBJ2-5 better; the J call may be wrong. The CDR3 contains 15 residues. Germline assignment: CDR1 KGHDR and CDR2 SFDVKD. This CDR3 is CATSDPRDRKETQYF. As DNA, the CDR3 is TGTGCCACCAGTGACCCCCGGGACAGGAAAGAGACCCAGTACTTC.

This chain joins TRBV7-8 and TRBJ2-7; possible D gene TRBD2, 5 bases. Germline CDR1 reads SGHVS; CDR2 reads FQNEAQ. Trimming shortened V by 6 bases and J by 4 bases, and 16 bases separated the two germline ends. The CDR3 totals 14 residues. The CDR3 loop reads CASRRARTGYEQYF. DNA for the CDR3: TGTGCCAGCAGACGAGCCAGGACTGGTTACGAGCAGTACTTC.

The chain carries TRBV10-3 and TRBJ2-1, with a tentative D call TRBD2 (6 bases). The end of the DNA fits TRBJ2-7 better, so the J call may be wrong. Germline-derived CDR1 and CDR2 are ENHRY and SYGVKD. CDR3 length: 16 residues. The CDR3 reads CAIRDVGGPFDNEQYF. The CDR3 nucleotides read TGTGCCATCAGGGATGTAGGAGGGCCATTCGACAATGAGCAGTACTTC.

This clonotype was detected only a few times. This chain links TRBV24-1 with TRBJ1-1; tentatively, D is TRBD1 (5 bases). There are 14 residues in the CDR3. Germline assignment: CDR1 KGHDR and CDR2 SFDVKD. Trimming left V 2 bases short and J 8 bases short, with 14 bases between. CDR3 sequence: CATSDSEDYREAFF. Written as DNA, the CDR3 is TGTGCCACCAGTGATTCTGAAGACTACAGGGAAGCTTTCTTT.

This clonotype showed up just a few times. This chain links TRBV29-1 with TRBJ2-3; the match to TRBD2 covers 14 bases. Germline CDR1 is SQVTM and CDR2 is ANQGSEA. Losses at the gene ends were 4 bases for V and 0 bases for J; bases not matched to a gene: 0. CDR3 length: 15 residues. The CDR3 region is CSVGTSGRSTDTQYF. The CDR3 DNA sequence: TGCAGCGTTGGGACTAGCGGGAGGAGCACAGATACGCAGTATTTT.

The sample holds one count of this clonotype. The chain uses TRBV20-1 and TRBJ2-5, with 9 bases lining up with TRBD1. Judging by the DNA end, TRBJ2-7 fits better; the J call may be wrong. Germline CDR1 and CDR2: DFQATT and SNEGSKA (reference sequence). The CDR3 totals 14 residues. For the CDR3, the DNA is TGCAGTGCTAGAAAGGACAGGGGTGGACACGAGCAGTACTTC. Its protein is CSARKDRGGHEQYF.

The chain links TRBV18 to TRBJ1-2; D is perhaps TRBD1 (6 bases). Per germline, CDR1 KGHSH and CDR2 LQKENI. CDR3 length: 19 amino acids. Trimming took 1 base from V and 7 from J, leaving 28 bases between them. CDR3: CASSPRPTVGRGHSGGYTF. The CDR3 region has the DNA TGTGCCAGCTCACCACGCCCCACGGTAGGACGGGGGCACTCCGGTGGCTACACCTTC.